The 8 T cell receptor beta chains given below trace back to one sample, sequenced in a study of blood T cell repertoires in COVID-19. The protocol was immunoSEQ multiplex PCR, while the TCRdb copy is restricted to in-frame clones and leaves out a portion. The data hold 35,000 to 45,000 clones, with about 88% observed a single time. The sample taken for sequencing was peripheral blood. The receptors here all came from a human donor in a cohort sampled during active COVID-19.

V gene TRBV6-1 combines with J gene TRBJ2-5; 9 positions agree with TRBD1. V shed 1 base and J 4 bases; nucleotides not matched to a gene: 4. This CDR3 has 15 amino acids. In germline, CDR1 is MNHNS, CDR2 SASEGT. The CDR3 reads CASSEDRGHGETQYF. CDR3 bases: TGTGCCAGCAGTGAAGACAGGGGGCATGGAGAGACCCAGTACTTC.

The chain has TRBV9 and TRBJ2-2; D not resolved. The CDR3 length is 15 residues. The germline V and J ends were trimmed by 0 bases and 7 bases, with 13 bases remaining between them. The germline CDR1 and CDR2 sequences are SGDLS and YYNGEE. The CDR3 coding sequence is TGTGCCAGCAGCGTAGATACCCCCATAGACGGGGAGCTGTTTTTT. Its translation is CASSVDTPIDGELFF. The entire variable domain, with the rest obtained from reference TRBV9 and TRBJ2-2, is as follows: DSGVTQTPKHLITATGQRVTLRCSPRSGDLSVYWYQQSLDQGLQFLIQYYNGEERAKGNILERFSAQQFPDLHSELNLSSLELGDSALYFCASSVDTPIDGELFFGEGSRLTVL.

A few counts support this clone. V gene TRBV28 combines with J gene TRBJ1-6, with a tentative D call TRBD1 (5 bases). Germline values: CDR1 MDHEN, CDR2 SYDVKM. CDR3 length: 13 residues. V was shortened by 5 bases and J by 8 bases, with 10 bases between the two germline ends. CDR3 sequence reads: CASSEGTYSPLHF. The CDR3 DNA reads TGTGCCAGCAGTGAGGGGACTTATTCACCCCTCCACTTT.

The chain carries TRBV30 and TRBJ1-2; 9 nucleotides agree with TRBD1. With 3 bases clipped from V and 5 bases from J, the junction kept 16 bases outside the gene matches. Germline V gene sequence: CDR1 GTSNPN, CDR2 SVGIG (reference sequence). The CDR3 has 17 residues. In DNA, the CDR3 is TGTGCCTGGAGCCCTAAGACCGGACAGGGGAAGGGGTATGGCTACACCTTC. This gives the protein CAWSPKTGQGKGYGYTF.

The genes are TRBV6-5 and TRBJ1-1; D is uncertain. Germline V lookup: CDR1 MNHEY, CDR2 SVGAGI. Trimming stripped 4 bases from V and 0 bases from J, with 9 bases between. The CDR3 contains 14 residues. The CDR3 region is CASSSGVLNTEAFF. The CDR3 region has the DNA TGTGCCAGCAGTTCAGGTGTTTTGAACACTGAAGCTTTCTTT.

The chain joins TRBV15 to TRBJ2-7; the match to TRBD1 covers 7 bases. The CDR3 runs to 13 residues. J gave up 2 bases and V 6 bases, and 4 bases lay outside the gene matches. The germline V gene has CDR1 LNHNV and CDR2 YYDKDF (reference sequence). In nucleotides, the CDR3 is TGTGCCACCAGAAAAACAGGGGCCTACGAGCAGTACTTC. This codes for CATRKTGAYEQYF. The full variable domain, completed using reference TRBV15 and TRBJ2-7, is DAMVIQNPRYQVTQFGKPVTLSCSQTLNHNVMYWYQQKSSQAPKLLFHYYDKDFNNEADTPDNFQSRRPNTSFCFLDIRSPGLGDTAMYLCATRKTGAYEQYFGPGTRLTVT.

The CDR3 loop is CASSLPGINYGYTF. In DNA form, the CDR3 reads TGTGCCAGCAGCTTGCCAGGGATTAACTATGGCTACACCTTC. The chain couples TRBV5-4 to TRBJ1-2, with D perhaps TRBD1 (5 bases). The CDR3 is 14 residues long. Germline loops: CDR1 SGHNT, CDR2 YYREEE (reference sequence). Trimming removed 1 base from V and 1 base from J, with 8 bases in between.

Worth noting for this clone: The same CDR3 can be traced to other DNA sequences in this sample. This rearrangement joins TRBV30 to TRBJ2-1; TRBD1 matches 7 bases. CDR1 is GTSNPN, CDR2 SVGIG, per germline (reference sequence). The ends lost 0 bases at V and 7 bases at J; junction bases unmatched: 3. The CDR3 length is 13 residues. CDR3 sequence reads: CAWSVGGYNEQFF. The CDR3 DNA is TGTGCCTGGAGTGTAGGGGGCTATAATGAGCAGTTCTTC.